This record covers a single T cell receptor beta chain. This clonotype was found many times. Its binding antigen is unknown. Nothing much larger sits one base from this clone, and base qualities are not available. Libraries came from 5' RACE. The sequencer was an Illumina HiSeq 2500. A second PCR of roughly 6 to 11 cycles was run with a J-beta primer mix and a sample-barcoded 5' primer. A template-switch 5' adaptor carrying 12 random nucleotides introduced a unique molecular identifier onto each TCR beta cDNA molecule. At least 2.5 million CDR3-containing paired-end reads were obtained from each sample. First-strand cDNA synthesis was performed from all RNA using the Mint cDNA synthesis kit, with priming by a TRBC-specific oligonucleotide. Following uracil-DNA glycosylase treatment, all cDNA underwent a first 18-cycle PCR with the universal primers M1SS and BC2_uni_R. Concerning the study's data processing: Each sample was normalized by randomly selecting 1 million high-quality reads, each carrying a distinct molecular identifier. Reads sharing molecular identifiers were discarded rather than binned into consensus sequences. MiTCR, set to a Q25 quality threshold and the strictest error-elimination algorithm, was used for CDR3 identification, clonotype clustering and error correction. A nonparametric unseen species model using Euler transformation provided a lower-bound estimate of total TCR beta diversity. The public reads were run again by TCRdb, first through fastp at Q25 and then through MiXCR, and only productive beta chains were kept. Rows with a matching CDR3 protein are joined into one entry that keeps the most common DNA and genes. V and J calls and clone size were set by TCRdb, not the authors. This sample gives around 990,000 distinct CDR3 sequences in total; approximately 38% of them show up just once. The ten most abundant clones make up 10% to 15% of the sample.

Between the V and J ends, shortened by 3 bases and 5 bases respectively, the junction contains 13 bases. Looking up the germline V gene yields CDR1 ENHRY and CDR2 SYGVKD. Inclusive of the bounding cysteine and phenylalanine, the CDR3 is 14 residues long. Solely the CDR3 DNA is kept, with 42 bases framed from the first base. The data belong to a study of blood T cells in healthy people across ages (dated by TCRdb to about 2015). Background on the whole study: Template switching captured roughly one uniquely barcoded TCR beta cDNA molecule per two T cells in model experiments. To track age-related changes in TCR beta repertoire diversity, the study relied on deep sequencing normalized with unique cDNA molecular identifiers. Donors were grouped into four age groups: young (average roughly 15 years), middle-aged (about 38), aged (62) and long-lived (about 89). To avoid experimental bias, donors of different ages were randomly spread across the sequencing lanes. Two additional independent replicas of 1 million unique cDNA reads from the same blood draw were analyzed for two donors (one aged 18 to 30 and one aged 80 or older). Broad study findings and their caveats: Observed TCR beta diversity per million T cells fell roughly linearly with age, and a significant reduction was already apparent by age around 39. The CMV infection status of donors was not known, potentially confounding age-related changes in expanded clonotypes. The percentage of naive T cells measured by flow cytometry correlated strongly with observed TCR beta diversity. Compared with the aged group, more naive CD4+ T cells, fewer expanded clones and increased TCR diversity were shown by the long-lived group, suggesting age selection. Estimates of total diversity based on one million sequenced T cells were regarded as lower bounds and as underestimates. Because profiling used bulk unsorted PBMCs, naive and antigen-experienced compartments could not be compared conclusively.

The 39 donors, aged 6 to 90 years, were systemically healthy Caucasian individuals from Russia. Each donor gave 8 to 10 milliliters of peripheral blood, collected into EDTA-treated Vacutainer tubes. PBMCs were isolated by Ficoll-Paque density-gradient centrifugation, with at least 6 million obtained per sample. Total RNA was extracted from PBMCs with Trizol reagent, with at least 6 micrograms obtained per sample. For every donor, flow cytometry on a PBMC aliquot measured the percentage of naive CD45RAhigh/CD27high T cells. The receptor comes from a man younger than 30 in good health. The chain is made from TRBV10-3 and TRBJ2-5; a weak D assignment points to TRBD1 (6 bases agree). Sequencing was performed on blood. The DNA sequence is TGTGCCATCAGTGACCCGACAGGACGGGAGACCCAGTACTTC. This sequence encodes CAISDPTGRETQYF.